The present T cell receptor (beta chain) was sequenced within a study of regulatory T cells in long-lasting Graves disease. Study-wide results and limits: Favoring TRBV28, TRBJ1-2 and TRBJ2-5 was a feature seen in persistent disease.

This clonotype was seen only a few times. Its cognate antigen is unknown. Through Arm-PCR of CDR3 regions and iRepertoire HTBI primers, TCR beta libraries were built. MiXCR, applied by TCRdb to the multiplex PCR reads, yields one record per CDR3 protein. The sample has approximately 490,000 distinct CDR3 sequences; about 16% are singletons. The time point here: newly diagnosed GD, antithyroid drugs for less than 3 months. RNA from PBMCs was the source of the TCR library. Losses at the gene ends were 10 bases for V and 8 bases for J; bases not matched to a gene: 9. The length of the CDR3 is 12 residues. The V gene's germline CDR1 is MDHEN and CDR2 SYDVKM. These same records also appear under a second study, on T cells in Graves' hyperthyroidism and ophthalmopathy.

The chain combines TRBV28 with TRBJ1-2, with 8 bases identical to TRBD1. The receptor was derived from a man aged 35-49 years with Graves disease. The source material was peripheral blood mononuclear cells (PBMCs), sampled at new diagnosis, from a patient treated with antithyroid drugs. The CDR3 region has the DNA TGTGCCATCAGACAGGGGTCGGACGGCTACACCTTC. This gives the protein CAIRQGSDGYTF.